Presented here are 24 T cell receptor beta chains from one specimen sequenced in a study of control samples from healthy donors and cancer patients. Libraries were prepared by immunoSEQ multiplex PCR; TCRdb keeps only in-frame clonotypes and omits some of them. The sample shows about 120,000 clones, roughly 92% of them seen only once. Sequenced material: blood. These receptor sequences come from a man in his late teens or twenties in good health.

The chain recombines TRBV6-5 with TRBJ1-4; no reliable D call. The V and J ends lost 6 bases and 0 bases respectively, with 11 bases between them. Germline V gene lookup returns CDR1 MNHEY and CDR2 SVGAGI. This CDR3 has 15 residues. This CDR3 reads CASRAVLATNEKLFF. As DNA, the CDR3 is TGTGCCAGCAGGGCCGTACTTGCAACTAATGAAAAACTGTTTTTT.

This clone has only one observation. V usage is TRBV30 and J usage is TRBJ1-5; possibly TRBD1 for D (5 bases). From germline, CDR1 is GTSNPN and CDR2 SVGIG (reference sequence). The CDR3 is 14 residues long. V was cut by 0 bases and J by 4 bases, with 10 bases left in between. For the CDR3, the DNA is TGTGCCTGGAGTGTAGGGGCGGCAAATCAGCCCCAGCATTTT. Amino acid sequence: CAWSVGAANQPQHF.

This chain links TRBV18 with TRBJ2-5, with no clear D. CDR1 KGHSH and CDR2 LQKENI come from the germline V gene. The CDR3 length is 14 residues. V lost 3 bases and J 5 bases, leaving 13 bases between the germline ends. The DNA for the CDR3 is TGTGCCAGCTCACCGACGGGTCCTGGGGAGACCCAGTACTTC. It encodes CASSPTGPGETQYF.

The gene calls are TRBV27 and TRBJ2-1; a weak D match, TRBD2 (6 bases). Germline values: CDR1 MNHEY, CDR2 SMNVEV (reference sequence). V was pared by 2 bases and J by 3 bases, with 8 bases between. This CDR3 is built from 14 residues. CDR3 residues: CASSLRTIYNEQFF. The CDR3 bases are TGTGCCAGCAGTTTAAGGACTATCTACAATGAGCAGTTCTTC.

The J gene is TRBJ2-7, the V gene TRBV6-6, with 13 bases identical to TRBD2. The length of the CDR3 is 15 residues. The V segment lost 0 bases and the J segment 5 bases; nucleotides outside the gene matches: 1. Per germline, CDR1 MNHNY and CDR2 SVGAGI (reference sequence). The CDR3 reads CASSYSLAGGHEQYF. The CDR3 DNA reads as TGTGCCAGCAGTTACTCACTAGCGGGGGGGCACGAGCAGTACTTC.

J is TRBJ1-6 and V is TRBV3-1 (or the pseudogene TRBV3-2); 9 nucleotides align to TRBD1. This CDR3 is 15 amino acids long. From germline, CDR1 is LGHDT and CDR2 YNNKEL (reference sequence). Germline trimming cut 4 bases from V and 10 bases from J; bases unmatched to any gene: 8. The CDR3 is CASSRTGGFESPLHF. The CDR3 DNA reads TGTGCCAGCAGCCGTACAGGGGGCTTTGAATCACCCCTCCACTTT.

This clone was picked up a small number of times. The chain carries TRBV7-9 and TRBJ2-1; D is uncertain. The CDR3 contains 16 residues. Trimming took 5 bases from V and 0 from J, leaving 14 bases between them. CDR1 and CDR2 (germline): SEHNR, FQNEAQ (reference sequence). The CDR3 DNA is TGTGCCAGCAGCCAGATAGTAGGGCGCTCCTACAATGAGCAGTTCTTC. This encodes CASSQIVGRSYNEQFF.

The CDR3: CASSQVRAPRDTEAFF. CDR3 DNA sequence: TGTGCCAGCAGCCAAGTTAGGGCCCCCCGGGACACTGAAGCTTTCTTT. J is TRBJ1-1 and V is TRBV3-1 (or the pseudogene TRBV3-2); D unclear. The germline gives CDR1 LGHDT, CDR2 YNNKEL (reference sequence). Trimming stripped 1 base from V and 3 bases from J, with 15 bases between. This CDR3 region has 16 residues.

The genes are TRBV30 and TRBJ1-4; 7 bases are shared with TRBD1. V was pared by 5 bases and J by 8 bases, with 8 bases of the junction left unmatched. The CDR3 runs to 13 residues. From germline, CDR1 is GTSNPN and CDR2 SVGIG (reference sequence). The CDR3 sequence is CAWGTGVEEKLFF. CDR3 nucleotide sequence: TGTGCCTGGGGTACAGGGGTTGAGGAAAAACTGTTTTTT.

V gene TRBV5-5 combines with J gene TRBJ1-2; TRBD1 agrees at 7 bases. Germline CDR1 and CDR2: SGHKS and YYEKEE (reference sequence). The CDR3 covers 16 residues. Trimming at V came to 2 bases and at J to 5 bases, leaving 12 bases not matched to a gene. CDR3 sequence: CASSLNDRATYYGYTF. The CDR3 nucleotides read TGTGCCAGCAGCTTAAACGACAGGGCCACCTATTATGGCTACACCTTC.

The chain combines TRBV6-5 with TRBJ1-5; tentatively, D is TRBD1 (5 bases). From germline, CDR1 is MNHEY and CDR2 SVGAGI. Trimming removed 5 bases from V and 3 bases from J, with 8 bases in between. This CDR3 has 13 residues. In nucleotides, the CDR3 is TGTGCCAGCAGTCAGGGAAACAATCAGCCCCAGCATTTT. Encoded protein: CASSQGNNQPQHF.

The CDR3 nucleotides are TGTGCCAGCAGCACCGGGACAGGACACTACGAGCAGTACTTC. This encodes CASSTGTGHYEQYF. This chain uses TRBV6-5 with TRBJ2-7; 8 bases fit TRBD1. V shed 6 bases, J shed 3 bases, and the junction held 7 bases outside the gene matches. There are 14 residues in the CDR3. Germline V gives CDR1 MNHEY, CDR2 SVGAGI.

The chain is built from TRBV5-4 and TRBJ2-3; no definite D call. The CDR3 is 14 amino acids. Trimming removed 2 bases at V and 0 bases at J, with 7 bases between. Looked up from germline, CDR1 is SGHNT and CDR2 is YYREEE (reference sequence). CDR3 in amino acids: CASSFPDSTDTQYF. The CDR3 region has the DNA TGTGCCAGCAGCTTCCCGGACAGCACAGATACGCAGTATTTT.

For the CDR3, the DNA is TGTGCCAGCTCACCCTCCTCAAAACTTTTAACTGAGGCCACAGCCAACCGCTCTGGAAACACCATATATTTT. Amino acid sequence: CASSPSSKLLTEATANRSGNTIYF. The rearrangement links TRBV18 to TRBJ1-3; no clear D gene. Deletions cut 3 bases from V and 0 bases from J, with 36 bases between. Germline lookup yields CDR1 KGHSH and CDR2 LQKENI. This CDR3 comprises 24 residues.

The CDR3 reads CASRVSRGNEKLFF. The CDR3 coding sequence is TGTGCCAGCAGGGTCTCCAGGGGTAATGAAAAACTGTTTTTT. The chain uses TRBV2 and TRBJ1-4; the D gene is possibly TRBD1 (6 bases). The germline V and J ends were trimmed by 6 bases and 4 bases, with 12 bases remaining between them. The CDR3 length is 14 residues. Germline V gene sequence: CDR1 SNHLY, CDR2 FYNNEI.

The chain is built from TRBV28 and TRBJ1-1; a weak D match, TRBD1 (5 bases). The germline V and J ends were trimmed by 5 bases and 4 bases, with 14 bases remaining between them. The CDR3 has 14 amino acids. Germline V lookup: CDR1 MDHEN, CDR2 SYDVKM. CDR3 protein: CASSLHGGRTEAFF. In DNA form, the CDR3 reads TGTGCCAGCAGTCTCCACGGGGGACGCACTGAAGCTTTCTTT.

The chain links TRBV7-2 to TRBJ1-1, with 9 bases matching TRBD1. Germline CDR1 reads SGHTA; CDR2 reads FQGNSA. J lost 5 bases, V lost 5 bases, and 9 bases had no gene match. The CDR3 length is 15 residues. The CDR3 region has the DNA TGTGCCAGCAGCACGGACAGGGGTATTTGGACTGAAGCTTTCTTT. Translation: CASSTDRGIWTEAFF.

This rearrangement joins TRBV3-1 (or the pseudogene TRBV3-2) to TRBJ1-1; D may be TRBD1 (5 bases). Trimming removed 6 bases from V and 1 base from J, with 9 bases in between. Germline CDR1 is LGHDT and CDR2 is YNNKEL (reference sequence). This CDR3 comprises 13 residues. Here the CDR3 reads CASRGLGNTEAFF. In nucleotides, the CDR3 is TGTGCCAGCAGGGGACTGGGGAACACTGAAGCTTTCTTT.

This chain links TRBV30 with TRBJ2-2; possible D gene TRBD2, 5 bases. This CDR3 has 12 amino acids. Trimming removed 4 bases from V and 3 bases from J, with 6 bases in between. In germline, CDR1 is GTSNPN, CDR2 SVGIG (reference sequence). Here the CDR3 reads CAWTGDTGELFF. The CDR3 coding sequence is TGTGCCTGGACCGGGGACACCGGGGAGCTGTTTTTT.

V and J are TRBV11-2 and TRBJ1-2, with D hard to call. This CDR3 has 16 amino acids. From germline, CDR1 is SGHAT and CDR2 FQNNGV. V lost 0 bases, J lost 4 bases, and 15 bases lay in between. In DNA, the CDR3 is TGTGCCAGCAGCTTAGATGGCCTGATTAGAATCTATGGCTACACCTTC. Protein product: CASSLDGLIRIYGYTF.

The rearrangement links TRBV5-1 to TRBJ2-3; 9 bases agree with TRBD2. With V trimmed by 2 bases and J by 0 bases, 7 bases remained unmatched. CDR3 length: 17 residues. The germline V gene has CDR1 SGHRS and CDR2 YFSETQ. CDR3 region: CASSLGLAGRSTDTQYF. The CDR3, as DNA: TGCGCCAGCAGCTTAGGGCTAGCGGGGAGAAGCACAGATACGCAGTATTTT.

V is TRBV4-2 and J is TRBJ2-5; D gene ambiguous. The CDR3 contains 13 residues. V gave up 4 bases and J gave up 5 bases, with 11 bases separating them. The germline gives CDR1 LGHNA, CDR2 YNFKEQ. Here the CDR3 DNA reads TGTGCCAGCAGCCGCAGCATAGGGGAGACCCAGTACTTC. Translation: CASSRSIGETQYF.

The chain has TRBV29-1 and TRBJ2-1; D may be TRBD1 (6 bases). This CDR3 is built from 13 residues. Germline V CDR1 and CDR2: SQVTM, ANQGSEA. The V and J ends lost 2 bases and 5 bases respectively, with 10 bases between them. The CDR3 DNA is TGCAGCGTTGAACCGGACAGAAACAATGAGCAGTTCTTC. Its translation is CSVEPDRNNEQFF.

The chain couples TRBV5-1 to TRBJ2-2; the D call may be TRBD1 or TRBD2 (5 bases each). V was shortened by 3 bases and J by 6 bases, with 18 bases between the two germline ends. Germline V gene data show CDR1 as SGHRS and CDR2 as YFSETQ. The CDR3 is 16 amino acids. DNA of the CDR3: TGCGCCAGCAGCTCCCGAACCTATGGGGGATCCGGGGAGCTGTTTTTT. The encoded protein is CASSSRTYGGSGELFF.